One T cell receptor (beta chain) is described in this entry. Antigen unknown. Sample treatment: roughly ten-day PBMC culture with coronavirus spike peptide pools or control peptides (ViraFEST assay). Healthy people who got the vaccine had never had SARS-CoV-2 infection, since nucleocapsid antibodies came back negative before and after vaccination. The authors isolated CD4+ T cells by negative selection after 10 days of culture. This sample was included in a study of vaccination and CD4 T cells after COVID-19. As for the study in general: Vaccination of participants consisted of two doses of either BNT162b2 or mRNA-1273 vaccine.

Sequenced with the Oncomine TCR Beta short-read assay was DNA taken from cultured CD4+ T cells. TCRdb reprocessed the PCR reads via MiXCR and lists one record per CDR3 protein. The repertoire holds about 10,000 distinct CDR3 sequences, with about 27% as singletons. The germline V and J ends were trimmed by 5 bases and 4 bases, with 11 bases remaining between them. Germline values: CDR1 MNHNS, CDR2 SASEGT. The CDR3 spans 13 residues. The rearrangement joins TRBV6-1 to TRBJ1-2, with D uncertain. The clonotype comes from a human donor who received a COVID-19 vaccine. This material consisted of CD4+ T cells from blood, cultured in vitro, taken before SARS-CoV-2 vaccination. The CDR3 sequence: CASSTGRAYGYTF. Written as DNA, the CDR3 is TGTGCCAGCAGTACCGGGAGAGCCTATGGCTACACCTTC.